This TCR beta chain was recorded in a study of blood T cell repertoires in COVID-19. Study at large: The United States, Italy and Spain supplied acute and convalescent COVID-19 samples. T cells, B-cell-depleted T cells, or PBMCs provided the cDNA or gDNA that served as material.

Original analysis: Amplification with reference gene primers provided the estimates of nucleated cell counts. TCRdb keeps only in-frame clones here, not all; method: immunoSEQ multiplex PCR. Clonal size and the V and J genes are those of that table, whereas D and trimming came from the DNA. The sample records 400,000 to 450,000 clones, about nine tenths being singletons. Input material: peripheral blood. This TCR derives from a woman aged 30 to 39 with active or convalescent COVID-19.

The CDR3 spells CASSSPEPGANVLTF. The CDR3 coding sequence is TGTGCCAGTAGTTCCCCGGAGCCTGGGGCCAACGTCCTGACTTTC. The rearrangement uses TRBV19 and TRBJ2-6; unclear D gene. The CDR3 is 15 amino acids. Trimming left V 5 bases short and J 2 bases short, with 10 bases between. CDR1 is LNHDA, CDR2 SQIVND, per germline (reference sequence).